This T cell receptor beta chain was found in a study of shared clonotypes between healthy human individuals. Findings and limits, study-wide: It was the few donors that limited the genetic and exposure-history diversity represented. Generation probabilities of non-shared clonotypes were lower (relative to those shared by all four donors).

Generated by immunoSEQ multiplex PCR, the TCRdb table keeps only in-frame clones and is missing some. Of over 2 million clones listed, 85% to 95% are singletons. Trimming cost V 3 bases and J 7 bases, with 15 bases left between them. Germline V gives CDR1 LGHNA, CDR2 YSLEER. CDR3 length equals 15 residues. Comments on this clone: The antigen remains unidentified.

Everyone who donated was a Caucasian adult who lived in Nashville, Tennessee. This chain connects TRBV4-3 to TRBJ1-4, with TRBD1 as a possible D gene (5 bases). This receptor was taken from a man aged 18-30 years in good health. The specimen was naive CD4+ T cells sorted from blood. Subset defined: CD45RA+ positively selected. This CDR3 reads CASSQVGTDSEKLFF. The CDR3, as DNA: TGCGCCAGCAGCCAGGTGGGGACCGATAGTGAAAAACTGTTTTTT.